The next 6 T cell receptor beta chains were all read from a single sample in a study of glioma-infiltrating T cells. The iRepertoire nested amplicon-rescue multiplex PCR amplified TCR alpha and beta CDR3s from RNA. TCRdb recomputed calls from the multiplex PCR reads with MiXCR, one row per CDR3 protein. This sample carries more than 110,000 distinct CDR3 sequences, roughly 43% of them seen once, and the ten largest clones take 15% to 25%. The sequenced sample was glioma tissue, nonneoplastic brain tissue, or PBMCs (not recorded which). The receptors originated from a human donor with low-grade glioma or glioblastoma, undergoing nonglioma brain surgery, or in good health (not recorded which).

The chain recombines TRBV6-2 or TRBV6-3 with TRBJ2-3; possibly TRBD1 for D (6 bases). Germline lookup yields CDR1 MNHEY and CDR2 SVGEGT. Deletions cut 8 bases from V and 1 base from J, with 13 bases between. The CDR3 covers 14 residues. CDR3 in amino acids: CASHRDPGTDTQYF. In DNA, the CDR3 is TGTGCCAGCCACAGGGATCCTGGCACAGATACGCAGTATTTT.

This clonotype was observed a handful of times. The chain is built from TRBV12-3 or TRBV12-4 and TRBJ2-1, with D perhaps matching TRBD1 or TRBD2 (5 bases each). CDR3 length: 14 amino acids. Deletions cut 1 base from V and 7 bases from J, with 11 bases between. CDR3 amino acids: CASSLGGARNEQFF. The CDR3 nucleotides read TGTGCCAGCAGTTTAGGAGGGGCGCGAAATGAGCAGTTCTTC.

The CDR3, as DNA: TGTGCCAGCAGGTCAGGGGGTAGATCGAACACTGAAGCTTTCTTT. Protein product: CASRSGGRSNTEAFF. The V call is TRBV6-1, the J call TRBJ1-1; 7 bases are a match to TRBD1. Germline V gives CDR1 MNHNS, CDR2 SASEGT. J lost 1 base, V lost 6 bases, and 8 bases had no gene match. This CDR3 contains 15 residues.

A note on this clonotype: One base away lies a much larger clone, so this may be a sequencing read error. CDR3 sequence (DNA): TGTGCCAGCAGGGAAAGGAATGAAGCTTTCTTT. Translated, it gives CASRERNEAFF. The chain couples TRBV6-2 or TRBV6-3 to TRBJ1-1; no firm D call. The germline CDR1 and CDR2 sequences are MNHEY and SVGEGT. The CDR3 has 11 residues. V dropped 6 bases and J dropped 7 bases, with 9 bases sitting between them.

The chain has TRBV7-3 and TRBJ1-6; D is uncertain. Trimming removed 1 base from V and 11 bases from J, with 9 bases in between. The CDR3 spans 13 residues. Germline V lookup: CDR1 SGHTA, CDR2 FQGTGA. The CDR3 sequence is CASSLSILTPLHF. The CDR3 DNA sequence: TGTGCCAGCAGCTTAAGCATCCTTACACCCCTCCACTTT.

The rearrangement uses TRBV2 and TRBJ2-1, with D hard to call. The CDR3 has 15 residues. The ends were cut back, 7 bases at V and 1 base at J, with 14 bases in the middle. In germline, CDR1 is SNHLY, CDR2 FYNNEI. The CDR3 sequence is CASIGRPPSYNEQFF. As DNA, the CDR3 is TGTGCCAGCATAGGAAGACCCCCGTCCTACAATGAGCAGTTCTTC.